The rows below give T cell receptor beta chains drawn from one sample of a study of CD8+CD57+ T cells in acquired aplastic anemia. TCRdb passed the reads through MiXCR, listing each CDR3 protein once. The sample shows 200,000 to 250,000 distinct CDR3 sequences, around 49% of them seen only once. Sequenced: sorted CD4+, CD8+, or CD8+CD57+ T cells (not recorded which) from PBMCs. The origin of the receptors is a human donor with aplastic anemia. Both conserved end residues are part of each CDR3. The D gene is left open where the match is weak. Clone size is given for some rows only: seen once, a few or many times, or a class if the clone is expanded.

abundance	v_gene	j_gene	d_gene	CDR3aa	CDR3nt
.	TRBV9	TRBJ2-3	.	CASSLTHTDTQYF	TGTGCCAGCAGCTTAACTCACACAGATACGCAGTATTTT
many	TRBV20-1	TRBJ2-2	TRBD2	CSVGGFSGELFF	TGCAGTGTGGGAGGGTTCTCCGGGGAGCTGTTTTTT
few	TRBV30	TRBJ1-1	.	CAWTRGGLGTEAFF	TGTGCCTGGACAAGAGGGGGTTTGGGCACTGAAGCTTTCTTT
.	TRBV5-4	TRBJ2-5	TRBD1	CASSLSGGRQETQYF	TGTGCCAGCAGCCTTTCAGGGGGCCGGCAAGAGACCCAGTACTTC
.	TRBV19	TRBJ1-1	.	CVSRPRGRLNTEAFF	TGTGTCAGTAGGCCCCGGGGACGGCTGAACACCGAAGCTTTCTTT
many	TRBV5-1	TRBJ2-6	TRBD2	CASSLGGSGANVLTF	TGTGCCAGCAGCTTAGGCGGGAGCGGGGCCAACGTCCTGACTTTC
medium-sized	TRBV20-1	TRBJ1-2	TRBD1	CSARGQDRGHGYTF	TGCAGTGCTAGAGGCCAAGACAGGGGGCATGGCTACACCTTC
.	TRBV18	TRBJ1-3	TRBD1	CASSPPQGRQTNTIYF	TGTGCCAGCTCACCACCACAGGGGAGGCAAACAAACACCATATATTTT
many	TRBV7-2	TRBJ1-6	TRBD1	CASSQGGQGLLPLHF	TGTGCCAGCAGCCAGGGGGGACAGGGTCTTCTACCCCTCCACTTT
.	TRBV15	TRBJ2-5	.	CATSRDHQETQYF	TGTGCCACCAGCAGGGACCACCAAGAGACCCAGTACTTC
.	TRBV9	TRBJ1-1	.	CASSAVDSVGTEAFF	TGTGCCAGCAGCGCAGTGGACAGCGTCGGGACTGAAGCTTTCTTT
many	TRBV19	TRBJ1-6	.	CASGSPGPMGNSPLHF	TGTGCCAGTGGATCCCCCGGGCCCATGGGTAATTCACCCCTCCACTTT
few	TRBV6-6	TRBJ2-3	TRBD1	CASGYRTGGTDTQYF	TGTGCCAGCGGTTACAGGACAGGGGGCACAGATACGCAGTATTTT
.	TRBV12-5	TRBJ2-7	TRBD1	CASREGAREYF	TGTGCCAGCAGAGAGGGGGCGAGGGAGTACTTC
.	TRBV20-1	TRBJ1-3	.	CSARAEDTIYF	TGCAGTGCTAGAGCGGAGGACACCATATATTTT
.	TRBV2	TRBJ1-2	.	CASSEALRNSF	TGTGCCAGCAGTGAAGCGCTTCGGAACTCCTTC
once	TRBV6-1	TRBJ1-6	.	CASRTRGVLRGRDNSPLHF	TGTGCCAGCAGAACCCGTGGGGTATTAAGGGGCAGGGATAATTCACCCCTCCACTTT
.	TRBV20-1	TRBJ1-5	.	CSASRRFNQPQHF	TGCAGTGCCAGCAGACGGTTTAATCAGCCCCAGCATTTT
.	TRBV5-1	TRBJ2-7	.	CASSLGTPSPKYF	TGCGCCAGCAGCTTGGGGACCCCCTCGCCAAAGTACTTC
many	TRBV5-8	TRBJ1-6	TRBD1	CASSPRSGQNNSPLHF	TGTGCCAGCAGCCCGCGTTCGGGACAGAACAATTCACCCCTCCACTTT
many	TRBV28	TRBJ2-1	.	CASSGLHEQFF	TGTGCCAGCAGTGGCCTCCATGAGCAGTTCTTC
many	TRBV5-8	TRBJ1-5	.	CASNLPNQPQHF	TGTGCCAGCAACTTGCCAAATCAGCCCCAGCATTTT
few	TRBV20-1	TRBJ2-7	TRBD2	CSAGTSEYEQYF	TGCAGTGCCGGGACTAGCGAATACGAGCAGTACTTC
many	TRBV20-1	TRBJ1-2	.	CSASPGQYGYTF	TGCAGTGCTAGCCCCGGACAGTATGGCTACACCTTC
.	TRBV20-1	TRBJ2-3	.	CSANLGGIDTDTQYF	TGCAGTGCAAACCTTGGGGGGATAGACACAGATACGCAGTATTTT